This T cell receptor (beta chain) emerged from a study of cytomegalovirus exposure and HLA in healthy donors. In this sample, this clone turned up once. Its antigen remains unknown. The PCR made use of 60 Vbeta and 13 Jbeta primers. The data were produced by immunoSEQ multiplex PCR, yet TCRdb's version contains in-frame clones alone and is incomplete. The table shows about 270,000 clones, with roughly two thirds occurring only once. This CDR3 is 14 amino acids long. V was trimmed by 4 bases and J by 0 bases, leaving 7 bases between them. Germline lookup yields CDR1 MDHEN and CDR2 SYDVKM. Study results and caveats: A further, later analysis showed that HLA-associated TCR beta chains (compared with equally common others) were more clonally expanded. Being productive about 90% or about 30% of the time was typical of most TCR beta V segments in an earlier analysis.

This chain links TRBV28 with TRBJ1-3, with unresolved D. The sequence derives from a female donor in good health and CMV-seronegative. The sequencing sample was made of PBMCs. CDR3: CASSSEPSGNTIYF. In DNA, the CDR3 is TGTGCCAGCAGTTCCGAGCCCTCTGGAAACACCATATATTTT.